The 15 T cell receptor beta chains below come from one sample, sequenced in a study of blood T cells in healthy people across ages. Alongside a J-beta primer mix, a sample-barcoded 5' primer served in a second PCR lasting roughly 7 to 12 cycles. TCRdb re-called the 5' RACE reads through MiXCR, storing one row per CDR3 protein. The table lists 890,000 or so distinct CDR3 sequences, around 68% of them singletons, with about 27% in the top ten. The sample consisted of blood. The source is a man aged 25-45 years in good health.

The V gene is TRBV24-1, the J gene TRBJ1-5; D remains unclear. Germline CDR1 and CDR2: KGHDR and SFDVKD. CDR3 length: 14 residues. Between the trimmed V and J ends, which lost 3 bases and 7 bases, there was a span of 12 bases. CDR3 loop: CATSDHPAGQPQHF. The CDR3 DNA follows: TGTGCCACCAGTGATCACCCCGCAGGCCAGCCCCAGCATTTT.

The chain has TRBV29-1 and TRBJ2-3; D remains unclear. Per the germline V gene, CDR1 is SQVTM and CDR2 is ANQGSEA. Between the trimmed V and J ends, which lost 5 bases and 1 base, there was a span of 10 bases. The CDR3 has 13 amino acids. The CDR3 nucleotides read TGCAGCGTTCACTCGGACGGCACAGATACGCAGTATTTT. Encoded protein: CSVHSDGTDTQYF.

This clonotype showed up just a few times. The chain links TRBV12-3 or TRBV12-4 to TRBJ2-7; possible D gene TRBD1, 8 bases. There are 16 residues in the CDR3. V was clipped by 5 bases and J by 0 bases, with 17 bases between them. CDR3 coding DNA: TGTGCCAGCAGTCGACAGGGGAGGGGAACCTCCTACGAGCAGTACTTC. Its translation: CASSRQGRGTSYEQYF.

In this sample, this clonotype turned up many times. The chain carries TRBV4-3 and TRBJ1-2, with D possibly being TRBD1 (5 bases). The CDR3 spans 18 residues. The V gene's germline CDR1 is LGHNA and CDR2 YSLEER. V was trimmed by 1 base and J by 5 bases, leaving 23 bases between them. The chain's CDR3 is CASSQAYAPRVRGYGYTF. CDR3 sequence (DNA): TGCGCCAGCAGCCAAGCCTACGCCCCCAGGGTCCGAGGGTATGGCTACACCTTC.

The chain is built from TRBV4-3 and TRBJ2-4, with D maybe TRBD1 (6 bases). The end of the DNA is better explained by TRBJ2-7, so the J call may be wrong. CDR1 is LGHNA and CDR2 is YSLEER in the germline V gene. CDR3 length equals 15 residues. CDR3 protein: CASSQVVGPGDEQYF. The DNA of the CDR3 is TGCGCCAGCAGCCAAGTCGTAGGGCCAGGGGACGAGCAGTACTTC.

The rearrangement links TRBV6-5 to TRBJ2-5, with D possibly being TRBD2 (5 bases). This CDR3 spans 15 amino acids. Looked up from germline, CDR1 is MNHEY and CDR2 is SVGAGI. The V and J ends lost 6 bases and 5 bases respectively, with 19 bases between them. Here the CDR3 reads CASSLGVGRVETQYF. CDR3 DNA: TGTGCCAGCAGCCTCGGGGTGGGGAGAGTGGAGACCCAGTACTTC.

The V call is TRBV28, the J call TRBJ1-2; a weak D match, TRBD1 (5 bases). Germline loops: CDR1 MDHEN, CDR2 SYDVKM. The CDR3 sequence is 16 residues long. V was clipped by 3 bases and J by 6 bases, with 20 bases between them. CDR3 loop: CASSFSPGTSGHGYTF. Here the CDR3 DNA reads TGTGCCAGCAGTTTTAGCCCGGGGACGAGCGGCCATGGCTACACCTTC.

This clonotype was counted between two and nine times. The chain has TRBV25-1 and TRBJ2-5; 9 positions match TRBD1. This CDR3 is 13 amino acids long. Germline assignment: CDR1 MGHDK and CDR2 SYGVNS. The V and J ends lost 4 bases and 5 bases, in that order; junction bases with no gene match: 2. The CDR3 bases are TGTGCCAGCAGTGGGACAGGGGTTGAGACCCAGTACTTC. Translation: CASSGTGVETQYF.

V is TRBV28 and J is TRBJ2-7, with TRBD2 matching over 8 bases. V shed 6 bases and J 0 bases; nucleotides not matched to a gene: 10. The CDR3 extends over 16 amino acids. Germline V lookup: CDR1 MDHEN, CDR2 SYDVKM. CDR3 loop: CASSARGDKVSYEQYF. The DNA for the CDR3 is TGTGCCAGCAGCGCGCGGGGGGATAAGGTCTCCTACGAGCAGTACTTC.

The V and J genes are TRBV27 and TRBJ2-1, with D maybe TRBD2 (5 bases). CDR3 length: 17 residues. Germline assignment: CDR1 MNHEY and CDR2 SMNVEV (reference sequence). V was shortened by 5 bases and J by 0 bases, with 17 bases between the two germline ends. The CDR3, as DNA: TGTGCCAGCAGTCCCGGACGAGGGAAGAGCTCCTACAATGAGCAGTTCTTC. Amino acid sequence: CASSPGRGKSSYNEQFF.

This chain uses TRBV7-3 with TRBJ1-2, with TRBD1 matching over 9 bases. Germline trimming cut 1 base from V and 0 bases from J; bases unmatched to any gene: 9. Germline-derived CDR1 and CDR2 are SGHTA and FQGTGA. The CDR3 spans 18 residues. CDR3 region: CASSLNRYRGPSNYGYTF. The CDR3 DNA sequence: TGTGCCAGCAGCTTAAACCGATACAGGGGGCCTTCTAACTATGGCTACACCTTC.

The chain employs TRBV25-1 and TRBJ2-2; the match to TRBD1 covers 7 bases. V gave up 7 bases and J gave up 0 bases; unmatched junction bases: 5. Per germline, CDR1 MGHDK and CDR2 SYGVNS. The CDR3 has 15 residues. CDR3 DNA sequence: TGTGCCAGCACAAGACAGGGATCGAACACCGGGGAGCTGTTTTTT. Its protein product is CASTRQGSNTGELFF.

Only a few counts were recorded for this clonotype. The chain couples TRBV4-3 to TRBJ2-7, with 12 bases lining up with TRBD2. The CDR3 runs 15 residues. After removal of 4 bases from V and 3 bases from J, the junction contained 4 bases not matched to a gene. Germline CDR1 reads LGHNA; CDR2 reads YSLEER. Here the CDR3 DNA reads TGCGCCAGCAGCCGACTAGCGGGGGCCGACTACGAGCAGTACTTC. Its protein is CASSRLAGADYEQYF.

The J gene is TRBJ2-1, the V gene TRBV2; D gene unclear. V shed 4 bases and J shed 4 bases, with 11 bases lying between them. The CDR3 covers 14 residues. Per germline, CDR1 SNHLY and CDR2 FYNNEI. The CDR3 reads CASSGNREYNEQFF. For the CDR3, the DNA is TGTGCCAGCAGTGGCAACAGAGAATACAATGAGCAGTTCTTC. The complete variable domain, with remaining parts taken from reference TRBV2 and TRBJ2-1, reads EPEVTQTPSHQVTQMGQEVILRCVPISNHLYFYWYRQILGQKVEFLVSFYNNEISEKSEIFDDQFSVERPDGSNFTLKIRSTKLEDSAMYFCASSGNREYNEQFFGPGTRLTVL.

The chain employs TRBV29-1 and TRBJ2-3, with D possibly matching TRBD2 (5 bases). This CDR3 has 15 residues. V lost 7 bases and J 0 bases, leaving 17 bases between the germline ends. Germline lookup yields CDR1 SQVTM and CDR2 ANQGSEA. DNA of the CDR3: TGCAGCGCCCGTGGGAGCTTTCCTAGCACAGATACGCAGTATTTT. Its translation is CSARGSFPSTDTQYF.